Listed below are T cell receptor beta chains from one sample, sequenced in a study of T-cell reconstitution after alpha-beta-depleted transplantation in children. TCRdb processed the PCR reads anew with MiXCR; each CDR3 protein has one entry. Among about 580,000 distinct CDR3 sequences, 27% were seen once, and the ten largest hold around a third. The sample was PBMCs, taken before TCRalphabeta/CD19-depleted stem cell transplant. The receptors stem from a boy under two years old with Wiskott-Aldrich syndrome, due to receive a stem cell transplant. Each CDR3 is given with its conserved first and last residue. D genes are given only for firm matches. Clone size is not always given. Where it is, it says once, few, many or a class for expanded clones.

D: NA
V: TRBV20-1
size: few
J: TRBJ2-7
CDR3: CSASGSPYEQYF
DNA: TGCAGTGCTAGCGGGTCTCCCTACGAGCAGTACTTC

D: TRBD2
V: TRBV20-1
size: NA
J: TRBJ2-3
CDR3: CSAGKTSGYGDTQYF
DNA: TGCAGTGCTGGGAAAACTAGCGGATATGGGGATACGCAGTATTTT

D: NA
V: TRBV7-8
size: few
J: TRBJ2-5
CDR3: CASSLSVETQYF
DNA: TGTGCCAGCAGCTTGTCTGTCGAGACCCAGTACTTC

D: TRBD1
V: TRBV6-1
size: few
J: TRBJ2-2
CDR3: CASRGGGSNTGELFF
DNA: TGTGCCAGCAGAGGGGGCGGATCGAACACCGGGGAGCTGTTTTTT

D: TRBD2
V: TRBV6-1
size: few
J: TRBJ2-1
CDR3: CASSKSGRSYNEQFF
DNA: TGTGCCAGCAGTAAAAGCGGGAGGTCCTACAATGAGCAGTTCTTC

D: NA
V: TRBV12-3/TRBV12-4
size: few
J: TRBJ1-2
CDR3: CASSFLGDYGYTF
DNA: TGTGCCAGCAGTTTTTTGGGGGACTATGGCTACACCTTC

D: TRBD2
V: TRBV5-1
size: NA
J: TRBJ2-1
CDR3: CASSPTSGRPYNEQFF
DNA: TGCGCCAGCAGCCCCACTAGCGGGAGGCCCTACAATGAGCAGTTCTTC

D: NA
V: TRBV7-2
size: NA
J: TRBJ2-1
CDR3: CASSLVYYSVHEQFF
DNA: TGTGCCAGCAGCTTAGTTTACTATTCGGTCCATGAGCAGTTCTTC

D: TRBD1
V: TRBV10-2
size: NA
J: TRBJ1-2
CDR3: CASSDGQGAGGYTF
DNA: TGCGCCAGCAGTGATGGACAGGGGGCTGGCGGCTACACCTTC

D: TRBD2
V: TRBV12-3/TRBV12-4
size: few
J: TRBJ2-1
CDR3: CASKEIAGVGGYYNEQFF
DNA: TGTGCCAGCAAGGAGATAGCGGGAGTAGGGGGATACTACAATGAGCAGTTCTTC

D: NA
V: TRBV28
size: NA
J: TRBJ2-2
CDR3: CAMGCGFGTGELFF
DNA: TGTGCCATGGGCTGCGGATTTGGGACCGGGGAGCTGTTTTTT

D: TRBD1
V: TRBV5-1
size: NA
J: TRBJ2-1
CDR3: CASSLDRGPLYEQFF
DNA: TGCGCCAGCAGCTTGGACAGGGGCCCCCTTTATGAGCAGTTCTTC

D: TRBD2
V: TRBV3-1
size: NA
J: TRBJ2-7
CDR3: CASSQVPLAGPYEQYF
DNA: TGTGCCAGCAGCCAAGTCCCACTAGCGGGACCCTACGAGCAGTACTTC

D: NA
V: TRBV6-5
size: NA
J: TRBJ2-3
CDR3: CASSYSTGSDTQYF
DNA: TGTGCCAGCAGTTACTCCACCGGATCGGATACGCAGTATTTT

D: TRBD1
V: TRBV6-1
size: NA
J: TRBJ1-3
CDR3: CASSDQGDGNTIYF
DNA: TGTGCCAGCAGTGATCAGGGGGACGGAAACACCATATATTTT

D: TRBD2
V: TRBV5-1
size: NA
J: TRBJ2-7
CDR3: CASSLGPGLAGGTYEQYF
DNA: TGCGCCAGCAGCTTGGGCCCGGGACTAGCGGGCGGAACCTACGAGCAGTACTTC

D: TRBD1
V: TRBV12-3/TRBV12-4
size: few
J: TRBJ2-1
CDR3: CASSSHRTGEMNEQFF
DNA: TGTGCCAGCAGTTCCCACAGGACAGGGGAGATGAATGAGCAGTTCTTC

D: TRBD1
V: TRBV12-3/TRBV12-4
size: NA
J: TRBJ1-5
CDR3: CASSPDRGRQPQHF
DNA: TGTGCCAGCAGCCCTGACAGGGGAAGGCAGCCCCAGCATTTT

D: TRBD1
V: TRBV5-1
size: NA
J: TRBJ2-3
CDR3: CASSDLDRGGTDTQYF
DNA: TGCGCCAGCAGCGACCTAGACAGGGGTGGCACAGATACGCAGTATTTT

D: NA
V: TRBV30
size: few
J: TRBJ1-2
CDR3: CAWSRDTLGGYTF
DNA: TGTGCCTGGAGTCGGGACACCCTAGGGGGCTACACCTTC

D: NA
V: TRBV7-3
size: few
J: TRBJ2-5
CDR3: CASSLQGSVFETQYF
DNA: TGTGCCAGCAGCTTACAGGGCTCGGTTTTTGAGACCCAGTACTTC

D: NA
V: TRBV5-6
size: NA
J: TRBJ2-1
CDR3: CASSLVIGGAYNEQFF
DNA: TGTGCCAGCAGCTTGGTAATCGGCGGGGCTTACAATGAGCAGTTCTTC

D: NA
V: TRBV7-7
size: few
J: TRBJ2-1
CDR3: CASSLGSQSYNEQFF
DNA: TGTGCCAGCAGCTTGGGAAGTCAGTCCTACAATGAGCAGTTCTTC

D: TRBD1
V: TRBV29-1
size: NA
J: TRBJ1-1
CDR3: CSVSFLGTGTTNTEAFF
DNA: TGCAGCGTTTCTTTTCTAGGGACAGGGACTACGAACACTGAAGCTTTCTTT

D: TRBD1
V: TRBV5-1
size: few
J: TRBJ1-2
CDR3: CASSSQGADGYTF
DNA: TGCGCCAGCAGTAGCCAGGGGGCTGATGGCTACACCTTC

D: NA
V: TRBV5-5
size: NA
J: TRBJ2-7
CDR3: CASSLFPGEGGEQYF
DNA: TGTGCCAGCAGCCTTTTTCCGGGAGAGGGGGGAGAGCAGTACTTC

D: NA
V: TRBV11-2
size: NA
J: TRBJ1-1
CDR3: CASSPRDGDNTEAFF
DNA: TGTGCCAGCAGCCCTCGGGACGGCGATAACACTGAAGCTTTCTTT

D: NA
V: TRBV27
size: few
J: TRBJ2-7
CDR3: CASSLSWASSSYEQYF
DNA: TGTGCCAGCAGTTTATCTTGGGCTTCAAGCTCCTACGAGCAGTACTTC

D: TRBD2
V: TRBV4-1
size: NA
J: TRBJ2-2
CDR3: CASSQRGLAGNTGELFF
DNA: TGCGCCAGCAGCCAACGCGGACTAGCGGGGAACACCGGGGAGCTGTTTTTT

D: TRBD1
V: TRBV28
size: few
J: TRBJ2-5
CDR3: CASSPLRGQGKETQYF
DNA: TGTGCCAGCAGTCCCCTCCGGGGACAGGGCAAAGAGACCCAGTACTTC

D: TRBD1
V: TRBV3-1
size: few
J: TRBJ2-1
CDR3: CASSQDPRGQQFF
DNA: TGTGCCAGCAGCCAAGATCCTAGGGGGCAGCAGTTCTTC

D: NA
V: TRBV12-3/TRBV12-4
size: few
J: TRBJ2-3
CDR3: CASDGTSLTDTQYF
DNA: TGTGCCAGTGACGGGACATCCCTCACAGATACGCAGTATTTT

D: NA
V: TRBV10-3
size: NA
J: TRBJ2-7
CDR3: CAIGTGLLVYEQYF
DNA: TGTGCCATCGGCACGGGACTCCTAGTCTACGAGCAGTACTTC

D: NA
V: TRBV2
size: NA
J: TRBJ2-1
CDR3: CASSDGRHLLGEQFF
DNA: TGTGCCAGCAGTGATGGAAGGCACCTCCTCGGTGAGCAGTTCTTC

D: NA
V: TRBV3-1
size: NA
J: TRBJ2-3
CDR3: CASSPRGLQGGTDTQYF
DNA: TGTGCCAGCAGCCCCAGAGGGTTACAGGGAGGCACAGATACGCAGTATTTT

D: NA
V: TRBV29-1
size: NA
J: TRBJ2-1
CDR3: CSVGKLNNEQFF
DNA: TGCAGCGTTGGAAAACTGAACAATGAGCAGTTCTTC

D: NA
V: TRBV29-1
size: few
J: TRBJ2-3
CDR3: CSVAVTDTQYF
DNA: TGCAGCGTGGCCGTCACAGATACGCAGTATTTT

D: NA
V: TRBV7-2
size: NA
J: TRBJ2-5
CDR3: CASSLVFQGQETQYF
DNA: TGTGCCAGCAGCTTAGTTTTCCAGGGGCAAGAGACCCAGTACTTC

D: NA
V: TRBV5-1
size: NA
J: TRBJ2-7
CDR3: CASSAGNPWVSYEQYF
DNA: TGCGCCAGCAGCGCGGGAAACCCTTGGGTCTCCTACGAGCAGTACTTC